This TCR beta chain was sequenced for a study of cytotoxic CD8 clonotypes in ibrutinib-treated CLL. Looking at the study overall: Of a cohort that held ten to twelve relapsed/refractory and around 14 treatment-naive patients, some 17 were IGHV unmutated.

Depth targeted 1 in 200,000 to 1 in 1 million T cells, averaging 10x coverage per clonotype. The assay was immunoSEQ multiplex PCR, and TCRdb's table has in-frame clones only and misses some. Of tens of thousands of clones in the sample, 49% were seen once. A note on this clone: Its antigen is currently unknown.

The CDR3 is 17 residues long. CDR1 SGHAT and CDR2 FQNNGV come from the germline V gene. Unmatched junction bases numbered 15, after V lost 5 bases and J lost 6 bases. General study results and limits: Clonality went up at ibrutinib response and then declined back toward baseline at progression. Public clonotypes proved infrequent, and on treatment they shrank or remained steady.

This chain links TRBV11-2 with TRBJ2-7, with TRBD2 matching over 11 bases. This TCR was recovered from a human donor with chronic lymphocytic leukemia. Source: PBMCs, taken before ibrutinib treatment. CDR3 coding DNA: TGTGCCAGCAGCCCTAGCTGGAAACCGGGACTAGCGGTCGAGCAGTACTTC. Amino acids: CASSPSWKPGLAVEQYF.